The 25 T cell receptor beta chains below all came from one sample that was sequenced in a study of CD8+ T cells in alopecia areata. RNA was isolated and reverse transcribed to cDNA, the sequencing template. Here immunoSEQ multiplex PCR was the method, and the copy in TCRdb shows in-frame clones only, minus some. The sample holds 200,000 to 250,000 clones, around 62% seen once. The sample here was CD4+ T cells sorted from blood, taken at week 0. The receptors stem from a human donor with alopecia areata.

The chain has TRBV29-1 and TRBJ1-4; no reliable D call. The ends were cut back, 4 bases at V and 8 bases at J, with 8 bases in the middle. This CDR3 spans 11 amino acids. The germline CDR1 and CDR2 sequences are SQVTM and ANQGSEA. CDR3 residues: CSVVLGEKLFF. The DNA of the CDR3 is TGCAGCGTTGTTCTAGGAGAAAAACTGTTTTTT.

The CDR3 loop is CASRWERDAGEQFF. The DNA of the CDR3 is TGTGCCAGCAGGTGGGAGCGGGATGCGGGTGAGCAGTTCTTC. This chain joins TRBV2 and TRBJ2-1; 7 bases align to TRBD2. With 6 bases clipped from V and 9 bases from J, the junction kept 11 bases outside the gene matches. The germline gives CDR1 SNHLY, CDR2 FYNNEI. This CDR3 has 14 residues. Based on the CDR3 plus reference TRBV2 and TRBJ2-1, the full variable domain is EPEVTQTPSHQVTQMGQEVILRCVPISNHLYFYWYRQILGQKVEFLVSFYNNEISEKSEIFDDQFSVERPDGSNFTLKIRSTKLEDSAMYFCASRWERDAGEQFFGPGTRLTVL.

This clone was detected only a few times. The chain links TRBV29-1 to TRBJ1-1, with 9 positions matching TRBD1. With V trimmed by 7 bases and J by 1 base, 7 bases remained unmatched. The CDR3 consists of 14 residues. Germline CDR1 reads SQVTM; CDR2 reads ANQGSEA. The CDR3 nucleotides read TGCAGCGCCGCCGGGACAGGGACGAACACTGAAGCTTTCTTT. This encodes CSAAGTGTNTEAFF.

The V call is TRBV29-1, the J call TRBJ1-1, with a weak D call TRBD1 (5 bases). The CDR3 is 12 residues long. V was cut by 7 bases and J by 1 base, with 10 bases left in between. Per germline, CDR1 SQVTM and CDR2 ANQGSEA. The CDR3 region has the DNA TGCAGCGCCAAAAGGGGGAACACTGAAGCTTTCTTT. It encodes CSAKRGNTEAFF.

This clone appeared once. J is TRBJ1-2 and V is TRBV2, with D perhaps TRBD1 (5 bases). Germline assignment: CDR1 SNHLY and CDR2 FYNNEI. The CDR3 spans 14 residues. The germline V and J ends were trimmed by 0 bases and 3 bases, with 8 bases remaining between them. CDR3 DNA: TGTGCCAGCAGTGAAGCCAGGGCTGACTATGGCTACACCTTC. Protein: CASSEARADYGYTF. The full variable domain, its missing parts supplied by reference TRBV2 and TRBJ1-2, is EPEVTQTPSHQVTQMGQEVILRCVPISNHLYFYWYRQILGQKVEFLVSFYNNEISEKSEIFDDQFSVERPDGSNFTLKIRSTKLEDSAMYFCASSEARADYGYTFGSGTRLTVV.

The gene calls are TRBV6-5 and TRBJ2-3; TRBD1 agrees at 7 bases. The CDR3 sequence is 14 residues long. Germline V gene sequence: CDR1 MNHEY, CDR2 SVGAGI. V was clipped by 6 bases and J by 3 bases; unmatched bases: 6. This chain's CDR3 is CASSTDRETDTQYF. CDR3 DNA: TGTGCCAGCAGCACCGACAGGGAAACAGATACGCAGTATTTT.

The chain links TRBV18 to TRBJ2-1; 9 nucleotides line up with TRBD2. The CDR3 contains 14 residues. Germline CDR1 is KGHSH and CDR2 is LQKENI. Trimming at V came to 0 bases and at J to 13 bases, leaving 7 bases not matched to a gene. CDR3: CASSPPTSGGDQFF. Written as DNA, the CDR3 is TGTGCCAGCTCACCACCGACTAGCGGTGGGGATCAGTTCTTC.

On this clone: The identical CDR3 is also encoded by other nucleotide sequences in the sample. V and J are TRBV9 and TRBJ1-1; maybe TRBD1 (5 bases). The CDR3 length is 14 residues. CDR1 and CDR2 (germline): SGDLS, YYNGEE. The V end lost 0 bases, the J end lost 5 bases, and 11 bases lay between the germline ends. The CDR3 bases are TGTGCCAGCAGCGTAGTCCCGGAGGGGACTGAAGCTTTCTTT. Its translation: CASSVVPEGTEAFF. Looking up the rest from reference TRBV9 and TRBJ1-1 gives the full variable domain: DSGVTQTPKHLITATGQRVTLRCSPRSGDLSVYWYQQSLDQGLQFLIQYYNGEERAKGNILERFSAQQFPDLHSELNLSSLELGDSALYFCASSVVPEGTEAFFGQGTRLTVV.

CDR3: CAWRTSGGADTQYF. CDR3 in DNA: TGTGCCTGGCGGACTAGCGGGGGGGCAGATACGCAGTATTTT. The chain joins TRBV30 to TRBJ2-3; TRBD2 agrees at 15 bases. The germline CDR1 and CDR2 sequences are GTSNPN and SVGIG (reference sequence). This CDR3 spans 14 amino acids. Trimming at V came to 5 bases and at J to 4 bases, leaving 1 base not matched to a gene.

This rearrangement joins TRBV4-1 to TRBJ2-1, with D unclear. V was shortened by 3 bases and J by 4 bases, with 13 bases between the two germline ends. The CDR3 has 15 residues. Per germline, CDR1 MGHRA and CDR2 YSYEKL. DNA of the CDR3: TGCGCCAGCAGCCAGTCCCCGCACCCGTACAATGAGCAGTTCTTC. This sequence encodes CASSQSPHPYNEQFF.

This clone appeared a few times. V gene TRBV19 combines with J gene TRBJ2-5, with a possible D match to TRBD2 (6 bases). This CDR3 region has 14 residues. V lost 3 bases to trimming and J lost 4 bases, with 12 bases between them. Germline values: CDR1 LNHDA, CDR2 SQIVND (reference sequence). The CDR3 region is CASSIKAGRETQYF. The CDR3, as DNA: TGTGCCAGTAGTATTAAGGCCGGGAGAGAGACCCAGTACTTC.

The chain combines TRBV18 with TRBJ2-7, with 10 nucleotides matching TRBD1. The CDR3 is made up of 16 amino acids. V shed 2 bases, J shed 5 bases, and the junction held 9 bases outside the gene matches. Germline CDR1 is KGHSH and CDR2 is LQKENI. CDR3 coding DNA: TGTGCCAGCTCACCAGGGGACAGGGGCCGCGGGGACGAGCAGTACTTC. This sequence encodes CASSPGDRGRGDEQYF.

The chain has TRBV7-3 and TRBJ2-7; D is perhaps TRBD1 or TRBD2 (5 bases each). This CDR3 contains 13 residues. From germline, CDR1 is SGHTA and CDR2 FQGTGA. Trimming stripped 4 bases from V and 3 bases from J, with 10 bases between. For the CDR3, the DNA is TGTGCCAGCAGCTCGCTTGGGGGCTACGAGCAGTACTTC. It translates to CASSSLGGYEQYF.

J is TRBJ2-7 and V is TRBV7-9, with D possibly called TRBD1 or TRBD2 (5 bases each). CDR3 length equals 16 residues. In germline, CDR1 is SEHNR, CDR2 FQNEAQ (reference sequence). The V end was cut by 5 bases, the J end by 2 bases, with 19 bases between. CDR3: CASSPGRAAQTYEQYF. The CDR3 region has the DNA TGTGCCAGCAGCCCGGGGCGGGCGGCTCAAACCTACGAGCAGTACTTC.

In regard to this clone: The sample contains more than one DNA sequence encoding this CDR3. The chain carries TRBV5-1 and TRBJ2-3, with 9 bases matching TRBD1. After removal of 4 bases from V and 3 bases from J, the junction contained 3 bases not matched to a gene. This CDR3 has 14 residues. Per germline, CDR1 SGHRS and CDR2 YFSETQ. CDR3 protein: CASSPDRGTDTQYF. CDR3 sequence (DNA): TGCGCCAGCAGCCCGGACAGGGGAACAGATACGCAGTATTTT.

This clone has a handful of counts. V and J are TRBV25-1 and TRBJ2-6; 8 bases line up with TRBD2. V was pared by 3 bases and J by 0 bases, with 7 bases of the junction left unmatched. Germline-derived CDR1 and CDR2 are MGHDK and SYGVNS. The CDR3 totals 18 residues. CDR3 loop: CASSDSGGTTSGANVLTF. In DNA form, the CDR3 reads TGTGCCAGCAGTGATTCGGGGGGGACCACCTCTGGGGCCAACGTCCTGACTTTC.

The V gene is TRBV14, the J gene TRBJ2-7; D unclear. The germline V gene encodes CDR1 SGHDN and CDR2 FVKESK. This CDR3 comprises 12 residues. Between the trimmed V and J ends, which lost 4 bases and 3 bases, there was a span of 7 bases. CDR3 bases: TGTGCCAGCAGCCGCGGCTACTACGAGCAGTACTTC. The encoded protein is CASSRGYYEQYF.

Only a few counts were recorded for this clone. The chain recombines TRBV5-6 with TRBJ2-7; either TRBD1 or TRBD2 may supply D (6 bases each). The CDR3 extends over 14 amino acids. The V end lost 1 base, the J end lost 2 bases, and 10 bases lay between the germline ends. Germline loops: CDR1 SGHDT, CDR2 YYEEEE. CDR3 in amino acids: CASSLPGEAYEQYF. CDR3 DNA: TGTGCCAGCAGCTTGCCAGGGGAGGCCTACGAGCAGTACTTC.

V is TRBV5-1 and J is TRBJ1-3; 7 bases agree with TRBD1. Trimming took 2 bases from V and 0 from J; bases not matched to a gene: 8. CDR1 is SGHRS, CDR2 YFSETQ, per germline. The CDR3 length is 17 residues. CDR3 protein: CASSFASQGSSGNTIYF. CDR3 DNA: TGCGCCAGCAGCTTTGCCTCACAGGGGTCCTCTGGAAACACCATATATTTT.

This clone was seen more than once but under ten times. V usage is TRBV5-1 and J usage is TRBJ2-7; D is possibly TRBD2 (6 bases). The CDR3 spans 11 residues. V lost 3 bases and J lost 7, with 8 bases in between. From germline, CDR1 is SGHRS and CDR2 YFSETQ. CDR3: CASSWGDEQYF. CDR3 in DNA: TGCGCCAGCAGCTGGGGGGATGAGCAGTACTTC.

This clone was picked up a small number of times. The chain joins TRBV30 to TRBJ1-2; no clear D. V shed 0 bases and J shed 2 bases, with 7 bases lying between them. CDR3 length: 13 amino acids. Germline CDR1 is GTSNPN and CDR2 is SVGIG (reference sequence). CDR3 sequence: CAWSVPGNYGYTF. The CDR3, as DNA: TGTGCCTGGAGTGTACCGGGGAACTATGGCTACACCTTC.

V gene TRBV5-6 combines with J gene TRBJ2-1, with TRBD1 identical over 7 bases. Per the germline V gene, CDR1 is SGHDT and CDR2 is YYEEEE. This CDR3 region has 14 residues. The junction had 6 bases not matched to a gene; V was cut back by 0 bases and J by 9 bases. In DNA, the CDR3 is TGTGCCAGCAGCTTGGCCGTCAGGGGGTCTGAGCAGTTCTTC. This encodes CASSLAVRGSEQFF.

This clone has only a few counts. The chain has TRBV30 and TRBJ2-5; 7 bases are a match to TRBD2. Germline lookup yields CDR1 GTSNPN and CDR2 SVGIG (reference sequence). The CDR3 length is 14 residues. V trimming: 3 bases; J trimming: 7 bases; junction bases outside the gene matches: 11. The DNA for the CDR3 is TGTGCCTGGAGGAGGTCGGGAGGTGAGGGGACCCAGTACTTC. It translates to CAWRRSGGEGTQYF.

This clone showed up just a few times. The gene calls are TRBV11-2 and TRBJ2-7, with TRBD2 matching 13 bases. CDR1 is SGHAT, CDR2 FQNNGV, per germline. This CDR3 spans 16 amino acids. V was clipped by 2 bases and J by 0 bases; unmatched bases: 1. Here the CDR3 reads CASSLRLAGGSYEQYF. In nucleotides, the CDR3 is TGTGCCAGCAGCTTACGACTAGCGGGGGGCTCCTACGAGCAGTACTTC.

This clone was observed a handful of times. CDR3 coding DNA: TGTGCCAGCAGCTTAACTAGCGGGGGCCACGAGCAGTACTTC. It specifies CASSLTSGGHEQYF. This chain uses TRBV7-2 with TRBJ2-7, with 11 bases matching TRBD2. This CDR3 comprises 14 residues. Germline V gene sequence: CDR1 SGHTA, CDR2 FQGNSA. The J segment lost 5 bases and the V segment lost 2 bases, leaving 2 bases of the junction unmatched.